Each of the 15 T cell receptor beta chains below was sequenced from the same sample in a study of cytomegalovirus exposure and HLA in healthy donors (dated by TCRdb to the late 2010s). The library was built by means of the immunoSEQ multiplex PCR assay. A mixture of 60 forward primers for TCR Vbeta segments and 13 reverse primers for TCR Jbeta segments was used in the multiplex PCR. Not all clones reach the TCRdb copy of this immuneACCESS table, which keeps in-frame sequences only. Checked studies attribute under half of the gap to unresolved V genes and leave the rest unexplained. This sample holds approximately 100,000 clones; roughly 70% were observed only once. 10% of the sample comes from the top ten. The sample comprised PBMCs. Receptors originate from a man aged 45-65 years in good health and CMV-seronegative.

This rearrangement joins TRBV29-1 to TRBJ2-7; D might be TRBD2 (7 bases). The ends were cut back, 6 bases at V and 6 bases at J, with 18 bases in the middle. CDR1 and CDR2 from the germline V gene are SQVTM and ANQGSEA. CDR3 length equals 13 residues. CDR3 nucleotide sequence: TGCAGCGTCCAACCGGGGGGCGCGGGCGAGCAGTACTTC. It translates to CSVQPGGAGEQYF.

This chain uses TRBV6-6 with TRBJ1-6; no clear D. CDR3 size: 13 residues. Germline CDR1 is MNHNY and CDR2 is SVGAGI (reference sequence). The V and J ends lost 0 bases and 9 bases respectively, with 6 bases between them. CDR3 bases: TGTGCCAGCAGTTACTCTAGCGGTTCACCCCTCCACTTT. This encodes CASSYSSGSPLHF.

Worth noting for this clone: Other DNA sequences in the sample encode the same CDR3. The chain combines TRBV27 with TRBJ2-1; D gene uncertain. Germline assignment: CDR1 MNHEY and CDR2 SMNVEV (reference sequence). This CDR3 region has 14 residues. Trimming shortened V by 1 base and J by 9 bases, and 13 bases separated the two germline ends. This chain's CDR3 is CASSLFPLVGEQFF. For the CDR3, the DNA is TGTGCCAGCAGTTTATTCCCTCTAGTGGGTGAGCAGTTCTTC.

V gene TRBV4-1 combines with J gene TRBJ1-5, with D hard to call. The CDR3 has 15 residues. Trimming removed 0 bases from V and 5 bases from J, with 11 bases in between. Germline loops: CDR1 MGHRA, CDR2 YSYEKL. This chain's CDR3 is CASSQDPRRDQPQHF. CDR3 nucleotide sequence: TGCGCCAGCAGCCAAGATCCGCGGCGGGATCAGCCCCAGCATTTT.

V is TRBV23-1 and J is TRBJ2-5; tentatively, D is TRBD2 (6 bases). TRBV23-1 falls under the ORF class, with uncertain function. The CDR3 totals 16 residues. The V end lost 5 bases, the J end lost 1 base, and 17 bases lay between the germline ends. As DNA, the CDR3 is TGCGCCAGCAGTTCCCACCGGGGAGGATTCCAAGAGACCCAGTACTTC. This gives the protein CASSSHRGGFQETQYF.

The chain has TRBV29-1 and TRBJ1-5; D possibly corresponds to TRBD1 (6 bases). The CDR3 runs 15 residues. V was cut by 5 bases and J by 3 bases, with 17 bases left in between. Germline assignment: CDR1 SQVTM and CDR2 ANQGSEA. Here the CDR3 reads CSVSIAGEVNQPQHF. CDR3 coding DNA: TGCAGCGTTTCGATTGCAGGGGAAGTCAATCAGCCCCAGCATTTT.

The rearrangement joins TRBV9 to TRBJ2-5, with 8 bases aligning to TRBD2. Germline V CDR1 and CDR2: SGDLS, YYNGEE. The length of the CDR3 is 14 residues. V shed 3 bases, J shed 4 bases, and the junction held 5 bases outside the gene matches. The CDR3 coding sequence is TGTGCCAGCAGCGCCCGGGGGGGCCGAGAGACCCAGTACTTC. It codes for CASSARGGRETQYF.

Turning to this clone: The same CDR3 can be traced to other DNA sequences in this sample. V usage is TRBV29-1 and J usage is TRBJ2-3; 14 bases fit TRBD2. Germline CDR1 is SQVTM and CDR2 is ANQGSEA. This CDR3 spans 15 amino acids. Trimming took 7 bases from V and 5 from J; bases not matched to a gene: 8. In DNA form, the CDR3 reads TGCAGCGCTGTGACTAGCGGGGGGGCCAGAGATACGCAGTATTTT. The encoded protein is CSAVTSGGARDTQYF.

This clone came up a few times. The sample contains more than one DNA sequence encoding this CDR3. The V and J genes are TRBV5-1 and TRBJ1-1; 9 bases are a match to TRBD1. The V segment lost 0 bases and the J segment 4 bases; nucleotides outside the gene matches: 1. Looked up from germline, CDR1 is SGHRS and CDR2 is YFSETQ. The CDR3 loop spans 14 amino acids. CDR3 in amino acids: CASSLAGQGTEAFF. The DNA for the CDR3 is TGCGCCAGCAGCTTGGCGGGACAGGGCACTGAAGCTTTCTTT.

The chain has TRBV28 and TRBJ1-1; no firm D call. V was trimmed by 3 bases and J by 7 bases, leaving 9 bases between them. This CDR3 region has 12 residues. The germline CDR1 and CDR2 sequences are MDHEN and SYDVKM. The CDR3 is CASSLKQYEAFF. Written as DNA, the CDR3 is TGTGCCAGCAGTTTGAAACAGTATGAAGCTTTCTTT.

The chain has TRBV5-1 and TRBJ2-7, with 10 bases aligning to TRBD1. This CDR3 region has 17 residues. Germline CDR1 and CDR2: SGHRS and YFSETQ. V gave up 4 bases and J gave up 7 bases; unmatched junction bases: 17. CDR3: CASSGRISGQGNGEQYF. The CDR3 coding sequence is TGCGCCAGCAGCGGGCGTATATCGGGACAGGGGAACGGGGAGCAGTACTTC.

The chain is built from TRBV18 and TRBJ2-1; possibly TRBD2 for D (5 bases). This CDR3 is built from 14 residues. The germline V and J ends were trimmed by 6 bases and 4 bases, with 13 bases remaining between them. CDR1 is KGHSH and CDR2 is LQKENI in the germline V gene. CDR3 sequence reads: CASSLRTSYNEQFF. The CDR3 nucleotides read TGTGCCAGCTCTCTAAGGACTTCTTACAATGAGCAGTTCTTC.

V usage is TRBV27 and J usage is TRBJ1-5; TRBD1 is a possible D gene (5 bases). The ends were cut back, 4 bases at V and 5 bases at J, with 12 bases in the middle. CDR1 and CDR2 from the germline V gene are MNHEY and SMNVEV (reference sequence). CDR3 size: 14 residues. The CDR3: CASSWSGPDQPQHF. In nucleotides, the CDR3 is TGTGCCAGCAGTTGGTCAGGGCCCGATCAGCCCCAGCATTTT.

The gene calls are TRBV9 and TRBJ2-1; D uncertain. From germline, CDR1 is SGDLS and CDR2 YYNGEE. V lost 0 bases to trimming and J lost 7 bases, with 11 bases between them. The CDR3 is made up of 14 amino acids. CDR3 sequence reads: CASSVVGSRNEQFF. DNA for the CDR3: TGTGCCAGCAGCGTAGTGGGTAGCAGAAATGAGCAGTTCTTC.

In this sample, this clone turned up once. DNA for the CDR3: TGTGCCAGCAGTGGACAGGTGAACACTGAAGCTTTCTTT. Translation gives CASSGQVNTEAFF. The chain has TRBV6-1 and TRBJ1-1; a weak D match, TRBD1 (6 bases). V was trimmed by 4 bases and J by 0 bases, leaving 6 bases between them. The CDR3 is 13 residues long. Germline V gene data show CDR1 as MNHNS and CDR2 as SASEGT.